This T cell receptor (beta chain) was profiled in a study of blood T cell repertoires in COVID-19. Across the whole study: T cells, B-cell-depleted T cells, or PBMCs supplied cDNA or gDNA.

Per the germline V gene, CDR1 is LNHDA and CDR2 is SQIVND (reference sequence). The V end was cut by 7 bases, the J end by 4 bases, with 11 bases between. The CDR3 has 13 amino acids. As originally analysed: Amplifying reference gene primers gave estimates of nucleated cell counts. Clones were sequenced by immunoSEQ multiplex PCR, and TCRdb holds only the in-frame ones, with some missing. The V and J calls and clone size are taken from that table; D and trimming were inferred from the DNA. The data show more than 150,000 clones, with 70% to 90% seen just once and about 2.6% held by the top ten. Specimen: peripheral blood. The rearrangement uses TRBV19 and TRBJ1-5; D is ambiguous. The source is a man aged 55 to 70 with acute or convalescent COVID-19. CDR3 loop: CASTTPGNQPQHF. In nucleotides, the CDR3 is TGTGCCAGTACCACCCCCGGGAATCAGCCCCAGCATTTT.